Following are 23 T cell receptor beta chains from one sample sequenced in a study of Graves' ophthalmopathy and Graves' hyperthyroidism. The study amplified TCR beta CDR3 regions using RNA transcripts. Second-round multiplex PCR came after first-round RT-PCR with HTBI primers. TCRdb passed the multiplex PCR reads through MiXCR, listing each CDR3 protein once. The sample consists of some 370,000 distinct CDR3 sequences, about 18% of them appearing once. Specimen: peripheral blood. These receptor sequences come from an adult woman with stable Graves' hyperthyroidism.

The table lists this clonotype with many counts. The J gene is TRBJ1-5, the V gene TRBV28; 11 positions match TRBD1. With V trimmed by 6 bases and J by 5 bases, 6 bases remained unmatched. In germline, CDR1 is MDHEN, CDR2 SYDVKM. This CDR3 contains 15 residues. The CDR3 loop reads CASSIWTGGYQPQHF. The CDR3 DNA follows: TGTGCCAGCAGCATTTGGACAGGGGGCTATCAGCCCCAGCATTTT.

Ten or more counts support this clonotype. This chain connects TRBV20-1 to TRBJ2-7; D is undetermined. V shed 7 bases and J shed 0 bases, with 10 bases lying between them. Germline loops: CDR1 DFQATT, CDR2 SNEGSKA (reference sequence). The CDR3 spans 12 residues. CDR3 region: CSGEQSSYEQYF. As DNA, the CDR3 is TGCAGTGGGGAACAGAGCTCCTACGAGCAGTACTTC.

This clonotype was detected ten times or more. The V gene is TRBV12-3 or TRBV12-4, the J gene TRBJ2-1, with 7 bases matching TRBD2. This CDR3 region has 14 residues. J lost 5 bases, V lost 5 bases, and 6 bases had no gene match. CDR3 sequence reads: CASSLGGSHNEQFF. DNA for the CDR3: TGTGCCAGCAGTCTCGGGGGGTCCCACAATGAGCAGTTCTTC.

In this sample, this clonotype turned up a few times. The gene calls are TRBV27 and TRBJ2-7, with TRBD2 identical over 13 bases. The length of the CDR3 is 16 residues. Trimming took 4 bases from V and 4 from J; bases not matched to a gene: 7. Per germline, CDR1 MNHEY and CDR2 SMNVEV (reference sequence). This chain's CDR3 is CASSSSRLAGGYEQYF. CDR3 nucleotide sequence: TGTGCCAGCAGTTCCTCCAGACTAGCGGGAGGATACGAGCAGTACTTC.

This clonotype was seen at least ten times. The chain is built from TRBV12-3 or TRBV12-4 and TRBJ2-5, with TRBD2 matching over 11 bases. V dropped 6 bases and J dropped 4; count of bases not matched to a gene: 13. The CDR3 totals 17 residues. CDR3 nucleotides: TGTGCCAGCAGCGACCAACGACTAGCGGGAATTGGAGAGACCCAGTACTTC. It is translated as CASSDQRLAGIGETQYF.

Of note for this clonotype: The junction differs from germline at one of its ends, possibly a read error. The chain is built from TRBV12-3 or TRBV12-4 and TRBJ1-1, with TRBD1 matching over 8 bases. The CDR3 loop spans 14 amino acids. CDR3 nucleotide sequence: TGTGCCAGCATTTTAGGACAGGGCGCCACTGAAGCTTTCTTT. Its protein is CASILGQGATEAFF.

This clonotype was detected a few times. The chain combines TRBV7-2 with TRBJ1-2; 10 nucleotides agree with TRBD1. The trim removed 5 bases at V and 7 bases at J, leaving 7 bases unmatched. This CDR3 comprises 14 residues. Germline V gene sequence: CDR1 SGHTA, CDR2 FQGNSA. CDR3 loop: CASSQDRGQTGYTF. The CDR3 nucleotides are TGTGCCAGCAGCCAAGACAGGGGGCAAACTGGCTACACCTTC.

This clonotype appeared many times. The gene calls are TRBV20-1 and TRBJ2-7, with 10 bases aligning to TRBD2. V gave up 7 bases and J gave up 7 bases; unmatched junction bases: 10. This CDR3 is built from 13 residues. Germline V CDR1 and CDR2: DFQATT, SNEGSKA (reference sequence). The CDR3 DNA is TGCAGTGGCGAAGCGGGAGGGCTAAAAGAGCAGTACTTC. It encodes CSGEAGGLKEQYF.

This clonotype was observed at least ten times. This chain joins TRBV12-3 or TRBV12-4 and TRBJ2-2; D tentatively fits TRBD1 or TRBD2 (5 bases each). Trimming cost V 8 bases and J 0 bases, with 10 bases left between them. The CDR3 spans 14 residues. The CDR3, as DNA: TGTGCCAGCCGGGACCCACCGAACACCGGGGAGCTGTTTTTT. It encodes CASRDPPNTGELFF.

This clonotype occurred many times. The chain combines TRBV12-3 or TRBV12-4 with TRBJ2-7; possibly TRBD1 for D (6 bases). CDR3 size: 17 residues. Trimming removed 0 bases from V and 3 bases from J, with 18 bases in between. In DNA form, the CDR3 reads TGTGCCAGCAGTTTAGCGGTTGTGGGACACAATTTCTACGAGCAGTACTTC. Protein product: CASSLAVVGHNFYEQYF.

There are many counts of this clonotype. The chain carries TRBV30 and TRBJ2-7; the D is unclear. From germline, CDR1 is GTSNPN and CDR2 SVGIG (reference sequence). Trimming cost V 0 bases and J 4 bases, with 7 bases left between them. The CDR3 covers 12 residues. The DNA for the CDR3 is TGTGCCTGGAGTGTACTTAGGTACGAGCAGTACTTC. This gives the protein CAWSVLRYEQYF.

Remarks on this clonotype: The missing conserved phenylalanine or tryptophan at the end of this CDR3 makes a read error likely. The chain combines TRBV19 with TRBJ1-1; 9 bases line up with TRBD1. With V trimmed by 6 bases and J by 3 bases, 2 bases remained unmatched. The CDR3 spans 13 residues. Germline loops: CDR1 LNHDA, CDR2 SQIVND (reference sequence). The DNA for the CDR3 is TGTGCCAGTAGACAGGGGGCGGACACTGAAGCTTTCTTG. Its protein is CASRQGADTEAFL.

The rearrangement links TRBV20-1 to TRBJ1-2; D gene unclear. The germline V gene has CDR1 DFQATT and CDR2 SNEGSKA (reference sequence). The V end lost 1 base, the J end lost 4 bases, and 13 bases lay between the germline ends. The CDR3 has 14 amino acids. Written as DNA, the CDR3 is TGCAGTGCTAGAGTAAGGGAAGGTACCTATGGCTACACCTTC. This gives the protein CSARVREGTYGYTF.

The chain carries TRBV12-3 or TRBV12-4 and TRBJ1-2, with 7 bases fitting TRBD1. The CDR3 runs 15 residues. The J segment lost 5 bases and the V segment lost 5 bases, leaving 11 bases of the junction unmatched. Written as DNA, the CDR3 is TGTGCCAGCAGTCTCCCGGGACAGACCAGATATGGCTACACCTTC. Its protein product is CASSLPGQTRYGYTF.

This clonotype was seen ten or more times. CDR3: CASSPRTGRPATQYF. In nucleotides, the CDR3 is TGTGCCAGCAGTCCGAGGACAGGACGACCGGCGACCCAGTACTTC. The chain couples TRBV6-5 to TRBJ2-5; 7 bases fit TRBD1. The V gene end was trimmed by 5 bases and the J gene end by 7 bases; junction bases not matched to a gene: 13. CDR3 length: 15 amino acids. Germline V gene sequence: CDR1 MNHEY, CDR2 SVGAGI.

The chain joins TRBV28 to TRBJ1-2; D uncertain. V was cut by 8 bases and J by 8 bases, with 24 bases left in between. This CDR3 contains 15 residues. Germline values: CDR1 MDHEN, CDR2 SYDVKM. The CDR3 bases are TGTGCCAGCCTCCCGAATGTCGAGCGTAGTCTAGGCTACACCTTC. This gives the protein CASLPNVERSLGYTF.

The sample holds a few counts of this clonotype. The genes are TRBV28 and TRBJ2-7, with D possibly matching TRBD1 (5 bases). Germline CDR1 and CDR2: MDHEN and SYDVKM. The CDR3 length is 13 residues. Between the trimmed V and J ends, which lost 6 bases and 1 base, there was a span of 10 bases. The CDR3 loop reads CASRLQESYEQYF. The CDR3, as DNA: TGTGCCAGCAGGTTACAGGAGTCCTACGAGCAGTACTTC.

This clonotype has ten or more counts. The gene calls are TRBV27 and TRBJ2-5, with 7 nucleotides matching TRBD1. The germline V gene encodes CDR1 MNHEY and CDR2 SMNVEV (reference sequence). The CDR3 extends over 14 amino acids. The J segment lost 5 bases and the V segment lost 6 bases, leaving 9 bases of the junction unmatched. The chain's CDR3 is CASRSQGVLETQYF. DNA for the CDR3: TGTGCCAGCAGAAGCCAGGGGGTTTTGGAGACCCAGTACTTC.

There are many counts of this clonotype. The chain couples TRBV19 to TRBJ1-5, with 10 bases aligning to TRBD1. CDR3 length: 15 residues. The germline V gene has CDR1 LNHDA and CDR2 SQIVND (reference sequence). With 3 bases clipped from V and 5 bases from J, the junction kept 4 bases outside the gene matches. The CDR3 sequence: CASSIQTGGYQPQHF. For the CDR3, the DNA is TGTGCCAGTAGTATTCAGACAGGGGGCTATCAGCCCCAGCATTTT.

This clonotype was observed at least ten times. The chain is built from TRBV28 and TRBJ2-2; 9 bases are shared with TRBD1. Germline V lookup: CDR1 MDHEN, CDR2 SYDVKM. The CDR3 loop spans 14 amino acids. V shed 7 bases and J 7 bases; nucleotides not matched to a gene: 7. As DNA, the CDR3 is TGTGCCAGCACTCCGGGACAGGGTCTCGGGGAGCTGTTTTTT. Its translation is CASTPGQGLGELFF.

The J gene is TRBJ1-1, the V gene TRBV6-5; TRBD1 aligns across 9 bases. V was pared by 2 bases and J by 1 base, with 8 bases of the junction left unmatched. Germline CDR1 and CDR2: MNHEY and SVGAGI. This CDR3 spans 17 amino acids. The CDR3 DNA follows: TGTGCCAGCAGTTACCGCGCATCGGGACAGGGGAACACTGAAGCTTTCTTT. Its translation is CASSYRASGQGNTEAFF.

This clonotype has at least ten counts. The chain employs TRBV7-9 and TRBJ2-4; tentatively, D is TRBD1 (5 bases). The CDR3 covers 14 residues. Germline loops: CDR1 SEHNR, CDR2 FQNEAQ (reference sequence). V shed 8 bases and J shed 4 bases, with 15 bases lying between them. The CDR3 nucleotides are TGTGCCAGCGAAACGACAGCGACAAAAAACATTCAGTACTTC. It encodes CASETTATKNIQYF.

A remark on this clonotype: A much larger clonotype is one base distant, so this may be a read error. The chain carries TRBV13 and TRBJ2-2; D is perhaps TRBD1 (6 bases). CDR1 is PRHDT and CDR2 is FYEKMQ in the germline V gene (reference sequence). Trimming removed 4 bases from V and 5 bases from J, with 14 bases in between. The CDR3 sequence is 15 residues long. CDR3 sequence (DNA): TGTGCCAGCAGCTCCAAGGGGGTAGGAACCGGGGAGCTGTTTTTT. This translates into CASSSKGVGTGELFF.